The source of this TCR beta chain is a study of identifying expanded T cells in peripheral blood (dated 2019 in TCRdb). Notes on the research overall: Separate aliquots of the same genomic DNA pool were sequenced to produce technical replicates, and four replicates were compared in pairs. The paper's findings and limits, for the study overall: Across all healthy-donor time intervals, the beta-binomial model significantly cut both the number of clones called differentially abundant and the false-positive rate. The authors expected that biological variance in healthy repertoires might rise further over much longer intervals, such as months to years. Between technical replicates the binomial model flagged roughly 1.1 differentially abundant clones, whereas over around 2 weeks the binomial model flagged about 15 and over about 4 weeks about 19. For all healthy donors, the variance in clone template counts between approximately 2-week samples rose significantly as total template count increased.

No immune events, such as infections, were documented for the healthy donors during the collection period. Healthy-donor blood repertoires served as a training cohort to calibrate time-dependent variance in a beta-binomial model of T-cell clone differential abundance. The training cohort comprised approximately 10 healthy donors, 3 female and 7 male. Donor ages ranged from roughly 25 to 65 years, with an average of 43 years. Whole blood, obtained from a commercial supplier, was collected from each healthy donor at three time points spaced about 2 weeks apart. For immunosequencing, genomic DNA was extracted from unsorted whole blood. As to this clone: Its target antigen remains unknown. No base quality values were provided; no much bigger clone lies one nucleotide off.

The CDR3 holds 14 amino acids from the cysteine to the phenylalanine. The only DNA kept is the CDR3, 42 bases in frame from the first base. Trimming takes 2 bases from V and 4 bases from J, and the germline ends sit 9 bases apart. The germline V gene yields MNHNS for CDR1 and SASEGT for CDR2. The immunoSEQ Assay, which uses bias-controlled multiplex PCR amplification of genomic DNA, was used to profile TCRbeta CDR3 regions. The published analysis was carried out like this. The absolute abundance of each unique TCRbeta CDR3 region was quantified after sequences were collapsed and filtered. Differential abundance was tested with two models: a binomial (Fisher-equivalent) model and a beta-binomial model that adds time-dependent variance fitted from healthy donors. Clones with fewer than 5 combined templates were excluded, and clones with Benjamini-Hochberg FDR below 0.01 were called differentially abundant. In the beta-binomial model, variance was expressed as a function of the total template count across the two samples, in the form v = (b*log(k)+a)^2. TCRdb holds this immuneACCESS table with in-frame rearrangements only. Some clones are missing; in checked studies, unresolved V genes explain under half, and the rest has no known cause. Clone size and V and J calls were adopted from that table, with D and trimming inferred from the DNA. The sample profile shows some 75,000 clones; under 90% of them were found once. 2.5% to 3.5% of the sample is held by the ten biggest clonotypes.

This TCR came from a person aged 18 to 75 in good health. Sequencing was done on a sample of blood. This chain joins TRBV6-1 to TRBJ1-5, with no reliable assignment of the D segment. For the CDR3, the sequence is CASSELPVNQPQHF. At the DNA level, the sequence is TGTGCCAGCAGTGAACTCCCCGTTAATCAGCCCCAGCATTTT.